The 13 T cell receptor beta chains listed next were all sequenced from one sample in a study of blood T cell repertoires in COVID-19. Only in-frame clones appear in the TCRdb table, and some are missing; sequencing was by immunoSEQ multiplex PCR. The sample lists 200,000 to 300,000 clones, approximately 91% occurring once. The specimen was peripheral blood. The receptors shown here come from a man aged 25-45 years with COVID-19, enrolled during active disease.

The V gene is TRBV29-1, the J gene TRBJ2-7, with 11 bases identical to TRBD1. The length of the CDR3 is 12 residues. Germline CDR1 is SQVTM and CDR2 is ANQGSEA. Unmatched junction bases numbered 5, after V lost 6 bases and J lost 7 bases. For the CDR3, the DNA is TGCAGCGTCGGGACAGGGGGTAAGGAGCAGTACTTC. Amino acids: CSVGTGGKEQYF.

This clone occurred once. The J gene is TRBJ2-1, the V gene TRBV18; a weak D match, TRBD1 (5 bases). Trimming removed 3 bases at V and 9 bases at J, with 9 bases between. Per germline, CDR1 KGHSH and CDR2 LQKENI. This CDR3 has 12 residues. For the CDR3, the DNA is TGTGCCAGCTCACCCAGGGATACTGAGCAGTTCTTC. Its protein product is CASSPRDTEQFF.

This clone has only a few counts. The V call is TRBV4-1, the J call TRBJ2-2; a possible D gene is TRBD2 (7 bases). The germline gives CDR1 MGHRA, CDR2 YSYEKL. This CDR3 is built from 20 residues. V shed 4 bases and J shed 1 base, with 25 bases lying between them. CDR3 residues: CASSPAGAGAAGWNTGELFF. Written as DNA, the CDR3 is TGCGCCAGCAGCCCCGCGGGGGCGGGGGCCGCCGGTTGGAACACCGGGGAGCTGTTTTTT.

This chain links TRBV4-1 with TRBJ2-2; D may be TRBD2 (5 bases). The CDR3 is 15 amino acids. Germline CDR1 MGHRA, CDR2 YSYEKL. Trimming removed 0 bases at V and 4 bases at J, with 9 bases between. The CDR3 nucleotides read TGCGCCAGCAGCCAAGAAGGTCGGGGCACCGGGGAGCTGTTTTTT. This translates into CASSQEGRGTGELFF.

This sequence joins TRBV27 and TRBJ1-2, with D perhaps TRBD1 (6 bases). In germline, CDR1 is MNHEY, CDR2 SMNVEV (reference sequence). The CDR3 is 16 amino acids. V was shortened by 2 bases and J by 4 bases, with 17 bases between the two germline ends. The CDR3 DNA reads TGTGCCAGCAGTTTAAACCCCCAGGGGAATTCCTATGGCTACACCTTC. Amino acid sequence: CASSLNPQGNSYGYTF.

The rearrangement uses TRBV5-6 and TRBJ2-2, with D perhaps matching TRBD2 (5 bases). V lost 4 bases and J lost 5, with 21 bases in between. From germline, CDR1 is SGHDT and CDR2 YYEEEE. The CDR3 runs to 17 residues. The CDR3 nucleotides read TGTGCCAGCAGCAGAGACCCGGGGAACTTCGCTACCGGGGAGCTGTTTTTT. Its protein is CASSRDPGNFATGELFF.

The chain recombines TRBV6-5 with TRBJ2-1, with TRBD2 matching 7 bases. The length of the CDR3 is 15 residues. V shed 6 bases, J shed 4 bases, and the junction held 9 bases outside the gene matches. Germline V gene data show CDR1 as MNHEY and CDR2 as SVGAGI. CDR3 DNA sequence: TGTGCCAGCAGATACATCCTGGGGGGGTACAATGAGCAGTTCTTC. It specifies CASRYILGGYNEQFF.

The chain links TRBV3-1 (or the pseudogene TRBV3-2) to TRBJ1-3; D is possibly TRBD1 (5 bases). The CDR3 is 14 residues long. Looked up from germline, CDR1 is LGHDT and CDR2 is YNNKEL (reference sequence). V lost 0 bases and J 7 bases, leaving 10 bases between the germline ends. CDR3 bases: TGTGCCAGCAGCCAAGAAGCAGGGAGGAACACCATATATTTT. Residues: CASSQEAGRNTIYF.

J is TRBJ1-3 and V is TRBV19, with no clear D. V lost 3 bases and J 0 bases, leaving 6 bases between the germline ends. The CDR3 extends over 14 amino acids. CDR1 is LNHDA and CDR2 is SQIVND in the germline V gene (reference sequence). The CDR3 is CASSISVSGNTIYF. CDR3 nucleotide sequence: TGTGCCAGTAGTATCTCGGTCTCTGGAAACACCATATATTTT.

This chain joins TRBV5-6 and TRBJ2-3; tentative D call: TRBD1 (5 bases). In germline, CDR1 is SGHDT, CDR2 YYEEEE. V lost 3 bases, J lost 2 bases, and 13 bases lay in between. The CDR3 sequence is 15 residues long. CDR3 region: CASSYSIGVTDTQYF. As DNA, the CDR3 is TGTGCCAGCAGCTATTCCATAGGGGTCACAGATACGCAGTATTTT.

The J gene is TRBJ1-4, the V gene TRBV10-2; D remains unclear. Germline assignment: CDR1 WSHSY and CDR2 SAAADI. The length of the CDR3 is 15 residues. Trimming removed 8 bases from V and 4 bases from J, with 17 bases in between. In nucleotides, the CDR3 is TGCGCCAGCGCTAGCCACGGACTGTTTAATGAAAAACTGTTTTTT. Amino acid sequence: CASASHGLFNEKLFF.

The CDR3 coding sequence is TGTGCCAGCAGCTTAGGAGGGTCTGAAGCTTTCTTT. Translated, it gives CASSLGGSEAFF. The chain joins TRBV7-9 to TRBJ1-1; D is unresolved. Between the trimmed V and J ends, which lost 1 base and 6 bases, there was a span of 6 bases. Germline-derived CDR1 and CDR2 are SEHNR and FQNEAQ (reference sequence). This CDR3 contains 12 residues.

V gene TRBV7-2 combines with J gene TRBJ1-2; TRBD1 matches 12 bases. V lost 1 base to trimming and J lost 4 bases; unmatched junction nucleotides: 10. This CDR3 region has 18 residues. CDR1 is SGHTA, CDR2 FQGNSA, per germline. The CDR3 DNA is TGTGCCAGCAGCTTAGTCGGGGGACAGGGGGCTCAAGGCTATGGCTACACCTTC. It is translated as CASSLVGGQGAQGYGYTF.